This T cell receptor (beta chain) was observed in a study of blood T cells in healthy people across ages. Study summary: With template switching, about one barcoded beta molecule was captured per two T cells.

Alongside a J-beta primer mix, a sample-barcoded 5' primer served in a second PCR lasting 7 to 11 cycles. TCRdb recomputed calls from the 5' RACE reads with MiXCR, one row per CDR3 protein. Of over 1,500,000 distinct CDR3 sequences in the sample, roughly 43% are singletons; the top ten hold approximately 22%. The junction had 5 bases not matched to a gene; V was cut back by 2 bases and J by 9 bases. The CDR3 sequence is 13 residues long. The germline V gene has CDR1 SQVTM and CDR2 ANQGSEA. Whole-study findings and limits: Estimated diversity that came from one million T cells was considered an underestimate. The recorded TCR beta diversity per million T cells decreased in a roughly linear manner with age.

As concerns this clonotype: Its antigen is unknown.

The chain joins TRBV29-1 to TRBJ1-1; 11 nucleotides match TRBD1. Material: blood. The receptor was isolated from a human donor in good health. The CDR3 DNA reads TGCAGCGTTGAAATAGGACAGGGGGCGAAAGCTTTCTTT. This codes for CSVEIGQGAKAFF.